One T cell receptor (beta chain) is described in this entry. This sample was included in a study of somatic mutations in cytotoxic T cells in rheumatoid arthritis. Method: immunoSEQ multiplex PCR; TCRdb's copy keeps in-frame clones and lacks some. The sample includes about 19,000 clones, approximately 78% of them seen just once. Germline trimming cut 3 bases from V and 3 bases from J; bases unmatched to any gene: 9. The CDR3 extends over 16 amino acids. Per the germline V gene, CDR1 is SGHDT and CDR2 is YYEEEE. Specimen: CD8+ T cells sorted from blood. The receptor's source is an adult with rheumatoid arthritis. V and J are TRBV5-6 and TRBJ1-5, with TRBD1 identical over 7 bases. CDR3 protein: CASSWYNRGNNQPQHF. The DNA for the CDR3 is TGTGCCAGCAGCTGGTACAACAGGGGAAACAATCAGCCCCAGCATTTT.